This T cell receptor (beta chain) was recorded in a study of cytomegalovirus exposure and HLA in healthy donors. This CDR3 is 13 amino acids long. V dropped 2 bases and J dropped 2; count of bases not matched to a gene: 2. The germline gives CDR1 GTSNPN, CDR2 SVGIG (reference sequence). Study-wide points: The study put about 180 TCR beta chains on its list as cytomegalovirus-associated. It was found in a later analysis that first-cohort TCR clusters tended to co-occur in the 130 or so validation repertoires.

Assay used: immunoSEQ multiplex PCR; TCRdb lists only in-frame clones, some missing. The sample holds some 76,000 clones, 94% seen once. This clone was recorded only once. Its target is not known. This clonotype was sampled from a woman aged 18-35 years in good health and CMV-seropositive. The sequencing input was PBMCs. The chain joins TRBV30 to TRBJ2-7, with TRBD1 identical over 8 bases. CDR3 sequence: CAWSRDRTYEQYF. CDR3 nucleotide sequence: TGTGCCTGGAGTCGGGACAGGACCTACGAGCAGTACTTC.